Listed below are T cell receptor beta chains from one sample, sequenced in a study of beta chain features in type 1 diabetes. The method was immunoSEQ multiplex PCR; TCRdb's version includes in-frame clones alone and lacks a portion of them. The sample carries approximately 330,000 clones, approximately 9.9% recorded once. The sequenced material came from naive CD4+ T cells from blood. These receptors all come from a woman aged 30 to 39 in good health. The conserved cysteine and the conserved F or W are not part of the CDR3 here. A D gene is named only where the DNA matches it firmly.

ASSFRRREADTQY | TRBV11-2 | TRBD2 | TRBJ2-3
ASSLDMFQETQY | TRBV11-2 | - | TRBJ2-5
ASSRGLADPYNEQF | TRBV5-1 | TRBD2 | TRBJ2-1
AIRDRGPSPEQY | TRBV10-3 | TRBD1 | TRBJ2-7
ASSLGRERQETQY | TRBV5-4 | - | TRBJ2-5
ASSFAHRDSYEQY | TRBV13 | - | TRBJ2-7
ASSEEQGHGELF | TRBV2 | TRBD1 | TRBJ2-2
ASSQGGAKNIQY | TRBV4-3 | - | TRBJ2-4
ASSTRTSRDNEQF | TRBV5-6 | TRBD2 | TRBJ2-1
ASSRGVETQY | TRBV7-6 | - | TRBJ2-5
ASRTSGFYNEQF | TRBV28 | TRBD2 | TRBJ2-1